A selection of T cell receptor beta chains follows, all from one sample in a study of blood T cells in healthy people across ages. TCRdb redid the calling of the 5' RACE reads with MiXCR, one entry per CDR3 protein. Of around 2 million distinct CDR3 sequences in the sample, approximately 40% were seen once. Sequencing input: blood. All receptors derive from a human donor in good health. Both conserved end residues are part of each CDR3. Each record gives: CDR3 DNA, CDR3 protein, J gene, V gene, D gene, clone size. The D gene is left open where the match is weak. Rows give clone size only sometimes, using once, few, many, or a class for an expanded clone.

TGCAGTGCCGTAGGGGTCAGGCGATCGGAAGCTTTCTTT | CSAVGVRRSEAFF | TRBJ1-1 | TRBV20-1 | - | -
TGTGCCAGCAGCCAAGATTCGTGGACCCAGTACTTC | CASSQDSWTQYF | TRBJ2-5 | TRBV4-2 | - | -
TGTGCCAGCAGCGCGGGACTAACCCACTCCTACGAGCAGTACTTC | CASSAGLTHSYEQYF | TRBJ2-7 | TRBV5-6 | TRBD2 | -
TGTGCCAGCGGGGACAGATTTTATAGTAATCAGCCCCAGCATTTT | CASGDRFYSNQPQHF | TRBJ1-5 | TRBV28 | TRBD1 | few
TGTGCCAGCAGTAGGGAACCGGGAGTGGGAAATGAGCAGTTCTTC | CASSREPGVGNEQFF | TRBJ2-1 | TRBV7-2 | - | -
TGTGCCATCAGTGAGATTTCTGGACACGACGGACAAGAGACCCAGTACTTC | CAISEISGHDGQETQYF | TRBJ2-5 | TRBV10-3 | - | few
TGCAGTGCTAGTACACGGACAGCGTCCGGAGAGACCCAGTACTTC | CSASTRTASGETQYF | TRBJ2-5 | TRBV20-1 | - | -
TGCAGTGCTATGGCGATCTACGAGCAGTACTTC | CSAMAIYEQYF | TRBJ2-7 | TRBV20-1 | - | few
TGTGCCAGCAGCCCGGGGGGGGGCGCGGCTGGGGCCAACGTCCTGACTTTC | CASSPGGGAAGANVLTF | TRBJ2-6 | TRBV5-4 | TRBD2 | -
TGTGCCAGCACCACTTCGGACTCACAGGGACACGAGCAGTACTTC | CASTTSDSQGHEQYF | TRBJ2-7 | TRBV28 | - | -
TGTGCCAGCAGCATAGGGACTAGCGGGGGGAATACGCAGTATTTT | CASSIGTSGGNTQYF | TRBJ2-3 | TRBV7-6 | TRBD2 | few
TGTGCCAGCAGTTATGGCAGACAAGGGACCCAGTACTTC | CASSYGRQGTQYF | TRBJ2-5 | TRBV12-3/TRBV12-4 | - | -
TGTGCCAGCAGCTTGGGGTCGGCGGCCAGGGGCGAGCAGTACTTC | CASSLGSAARGEQYF | TRBJ2-7 | TRBV7-2 | - | -
TGTGCCAGCAGCCGGACCTGGCCAGGGCGCTCTGGGGCCAACGTCCTGACTTTC | CASSRTWPGRSGANVLTF | TRBJ2-6 | TRBV7-3 | - | -
TGTGCCAGCAGAAGTACCGGGACAGGGATTTCACCCCTCCACTTT | CASRSTGTGISPLHF | TRBJ1-6 | TRBV12-3/TRBV12-4 | TRBD1 | -
TGTGCCACCACCGCAGGGGCCCCCTCCTACGAGCAGTTCTTC | CATTAGAPSYEQFF | TRBJ2-1 | TRBV24-1 | - | -
TGTGCCAGCAGCGTAGGCCGCACAGGGAAGACCCAGTACTTC | CASSVGRTGKTQYF | TRBJ2-5 | TRBV9 | - | -
TGTGCCAGCAGCTTAGCTCCACTAGTAGGGGAGCAGTACTTC | CASSLAPLVGEQYF | TRBJ2-7 | TRBV7-2 | - | -
TGTGCCAGCAGCTTGGACCCGGCAGCAGATACGCAGTATTTT | CASSLDPAADTQYF | TRBJ2-3 | TRBV7-2 | - | few
TGTGCCACCTTGAAGAGGGGGGCCGAGTTCAATGAGCAGTTCTTC | CATLKRGAEFNEQFF | TRBJ2-1 | TRBV12-3/TRBV12-4 | - | -
TGTGCCAGCAGCTTCCCACGGACCCTAACTAGCACAGATACGCAGTATTTT | CASSFPRTLTSTDTQYF | TRBJ2-3 | TRBV13 | - | few
TGTGCCAGCAGCTTAGGGGACGTCAAATACAATGAGCAGTTCTTC | CASSLGDVKYNEQFF | TRBJ2-1 | TRBV7-9 | - | -
TGTGCCAGCACCCTGTGGGTGGTTAACTATGGCTACACCTTC | CASTLWVVNYGYTF | TRBJ1-2 | TRBV7-2 | - | -
TGTGCCAGCAGCCACACGGAGACCCAGGGTGTAGTTGAAAAACTGTTTTTT | CASSHTETQGVVEKLFF | TRBJ1-4 | TRBV5-4 | - | few
TGCAGTGCTAGCGACAGGGAAGTCCCAGATACGCAGTATTTT | CSASDREVPDTQYF | TRBJ2-3 | TRBV20-1 | TRBD1 | -
TGTGCCAGCAGCTTAGGGGCGGCCCTCAATGGCTACACCTTC | CASSLGAALNGYTF | TRBJ1-2 | TRBV7-9 | - | -
TGTGCCAGCAGCTTAATGCCCGGGACAGGGTACAATGAGCAGTTCTTC | CASSLMPGTGYNEQFF | TRBJ2-1 | TRBV4-2 | TRBD1 | few
TGTGCCAGCAGTGTTTATGGGGGAGGGGACATTCAGTACTTC | CASSVYGGGDIQYF | TRBJ2-4 | TRBV25-1 | TRBD2 | -
TGTGCCAGCAGTTTGGGGATCGACTATGGCTACACCTTC | CASSLGIDYGYTF | TRBJ1-2 | TRBV12-3/TRBV12-4 | - | -
TGTGCCAGCAGCGAGGGCCCCGGGACTCAAGAGACCCAGTACTTC | CASSEGPGTQETQYF | TRBJ2-5 | TRBV7-2 | - | -
TGTGCCACCCTTGGGAGGGAAAAGAATGAGCAGTTCTTC | CATLGREKNEQFF | TRBJ2-1 | TRBV2 | TRBD2 | few
TGTGCCAGCAGCTGGGGACAAATTGAAGCTTTCTTT | CASSWGQIEAFF | TRBJ1-1 | TRBV12-3/TRBV12-4 | - | few
TGTGCCACCAGCAGAGCTGTGTCTGGGGCCAACGTCCTGACTTTC | CATSRAVSGANVLTF | TRBJ2-6 | TRBV15 | - | few
TGTGCCACCAGTGATGGCCAAGAGACCCAGTACTTC | CATSDGQETQYF | TRBJ2-5 | TRBV24-1 | - | -